What follows are 26 T cell receptor beta chains derived from one specimen sequenced in a study of neurological immune-mediated disorders. MiXCR, run by TCRdb on the 5' RACE reads, gives a single entry per CDR3 protein. The table shows tens of thousands of distinct CDR3 sequences, with 4.6% occurring only once. The sequenced sample consisted of PBMCs. These receptors came from a man between 18 and 35 years old in good health.

This clonotype was recorded many times. The chain combines TRBV20-1 with TRBJ1-5; no firm D call. This CDR3 has 17 amino acids. Trimming cost V 1 base and J 0 bases, with 16 bases left between them. CDR1 and CDR2 from the germline V gene are DFQATT and SNEGSKA (reference sequence). This CDR3 reads CSARGNQVLYSNQPQHF. The CDR3 nucleotides are TGCAGTGCTAGAGGCAATCAGGTTTTGTATAGCAATCAGCCCCAGCATTTT.

This clonotype was counted many times. V usage is TRBV10-3 and J usage is TRBJ2-5, with D possibly matching TRBD1 (5 bases). Trimming removed 6 bases at V and 1 base at J, with 6 bases between. The CDR3 runs to 12 residues. Germline V gives CDR1 ENHRY, CDR2 SYGVKD. The DNA of the CDR3 is TGTGCCATCAGGGACATCCAAGAGACCCAGTACTTC. It encodes CAIRDIQETQYF.

This clonotype came up many times. The chain links TRBV15 to TRBJ1-2, with D maybe TRBD1 (5 bases). V shed 1 base and J shed 1 base, with 34 bases lying between them. The V gene's germline CDR1 is LNHNV and CDR2 YYDKDF (reference sequence). This CDR3 comprises 23 residues. DNA for the CDR3: TGTGCCACCAGCAGAGGGTCCGTCAACAGCAGGGCGAAAAAAATCCTGTTTAACTATGGCTACACCTTC. It translates to CATSRGSVNSRAKKILFNYGYTF.

The sample holds many counts of this clonotype. The chain joins TRBV10-3 to TRBJ1-2; TRBD1 agrees at 8 bases. Germline V gene data show CDR1 as ENHRY and CDR2 as SYGVKD. The CDR3 has 18 amino acids. V trimming: 5 bases; J trimming: 5 bases; junction bases outside the gene matches: 19. CDR3 loop: CAISPPGQDPKETYGYTF. The CDR3, as DNA: TGTGCCATCAGTCCCCCGGGACAGGACCCTAAAGAAACTTATGGCTACACCTTC.

This clonotype was observed at least ten times. V is TRBV20-1 and J is TRBJ2-2, with D unresolved. CDR1 is DFQATT, CDR2 SNEGSKA, per germline (reference sequence). V lost 3 bases, J lost 1 base, and 6 bases lay in between. The CDR3 is 13 amino acids. CDR3 bases: TGCAGTGCTAGTGACGAGAACACCGGGGAGCTGTTTTTT. As protein: CSASDENTGELFF.

This clonotype has at least ten counts. The germline gene is not matched at one end of the junction; a read error may be the cause. The rearrangement links TRBV7-7 to TRBJ2-5; TRBD1 aligns across 7 bases. The CDR3 consists of 13 residues. Germline V gene data show CDR1 as SSHAT and CDR2 as FNYEAQ (reference sequence). The CDR3 spells CASSLDRAETQYF. The CDR3 DNA follows: TGTGCTAGCAGCTTAGACAGGGCGGAGACCCAGTACTTC.

The chain uses TRBV7-2 and TRBJ1-1; no definite D call. Germline V lookup: CDR1 SGHTA, CDR2 FQGNSA. CDR3 length equals 12 residues. V was shortened by 2 bases and J by 11 bases, with 12 bases between the two germline ends. CDR3 in amino acids: CASSLSGVDAFF. As DNA, the CDR3 is TGTGCCAGCAGCTTATCCGGGGTTGACGCTTTCTTT.

This clonotype has more than one count but fewer than ten. V gene TRBV19 combines with J gene TRBJ1-4; possible D gene TRBD1, 6 bases. V lost 3 bases to trimming and J lost 2 bases, with 13 bases between them. The CDR3 contains 16 residues. Germline CDR1 reads LNHDA; CDR2 reads SQIVND (reference sequence). CDR3 in amino acids: CASSMTPQGTNEKLFF. CDR3 nucleotide sequence: TGTGCCAGTAGTATGACTCCCCAGGGGACTAATGAAAAACTGTTTTTT.

This clonotype was recorded at least ten times. The rearrangement links TRBV29-1 to TRBJ1-1; D is possibly TRBD1 (5 bases). The CDR3 is 13 amino acids. Per germline, CDR1 SQVTM and CDR2 ANQGSEA. Trimming cost V 3 bases and J 1 base, with 9 bases left between them. The CDR3 sequence is CSVEVQGNTEAFF. CDR3 DNA sequence: TGCAGCGTTGAGGTTCAGGGGAACACTGAAGCTTTCTTT. The complete variable domain, with remaining parts taken from reference TRBV29-1 and TRBJ1-1, reads SAVISQKPSRDICQRGTSLTIQCQVDSQVTMMFWYRQQPGQSLTLIATANQGSEATYESGFVIDKFPISRPNLTFSTLTVSNMSPEDSSIYLCSVEVQGNTEAFFGQGTRLTVV.

Ten or more counts support this clonotype. The chain employs TRBV5-1 and TRBJ2-1; D not resolved. Germline assignment: CDR1 SGHRS and CDR2 YFSETQ. Trimming took off 7 bases at V and 0 bases at J, with 8 bases between the two ends. This CDR3 has 13 amino acids. The CDR3, as DNA: TGCGCCAGCTCCCAGAGCTCCTACAATGAGCAGTTCTTC. Amino acids: CASSQSSYNEQFF. The full variable domain, completed using reference TRBV5-1 and TRBJ2-1, is KAGVTQTPRYLIKTRGQQVTLSCSPISGHRSVSWYQQTPGQGLQFLFEYFSETQRNKGNFPGRFSGRQFSNSRSEMNVSTLELGDSALYLCASSQSSYNEQFFGPGTRLTVL.

The table lists this clonotype with many counts. The chain is built from TRBV7-3 and TRBJ2-1, with 8 bases lining up with TRBD2. The J segment lost 2 bases and the V segment lost 5 bases, leaving 11 bases of the junction unmatched. The CDR3 sequence is 17 residues long. Germline lookup yields CDR1 SGHTA and CDR2 FQGTGA. CDR3: CASSPHPAGGTYNEQFF. DNA for the CDR3: TGTGCCAGCAGCCCCCACCCTGCGGGGGGTACCTACAATGAGCAGTTCTTC.

Ten or more counts support this clonotype. The gene calls are TRBV7-9 and TRBJ2-5; the D gene is possibly TRBD1 (6 bases). In germline, CDR1 is SEHNR, CDR2 FQNEAQ (reference sequence). This CDR3 is built from 15 residues. The germline V and J ends were trimmed by 5 bases and 2 bases, with 15 bases remaining between them. CDR3 sequence: CASSPLTGQQETQYF. In DNA, the CDR3 is TGTGCCAGCAGCCCCCTTACAGGGCAACAAGAGACCCAGTACTTC. Combining the CDR3 with reference TRBV7-9 and TRBJ2-5 gives the whole variable domain DTGVSQNPRHKITKRGQNVTFRCDPISEHNRLYWYRQTLGQGPEFLTYFQNEAQLEKSRLLSDRFSAERPKGSFSTLEIQRTEQGDSAMYLCASSPLTGQQETQYFGPGTRLLVL.

The table lists this clonotype with many counts. The chain combines TRBV24-1 with TRBJ2-1; either TRBD1 or TRBD2 may supply D (5 bases each). In germline, CDR1 is KGHDR, CDR2 SFDVKD. CDR3 length equals 13 residues. Between the trimmed V and J ends, which lost 3 bases and 10 bases, there was a span of 12 bases. The CDR3 sequence: CATSDVGTEEQFF. CDR3 nucleotides: TGTGCCACCAGTGATGTCGGGACGGAAGAGCAGTTCTTC.

This clonotype was detected ten times or more. V is TRBV20-1 and J is TRBJ2-2; TRBD2 agrees at 7 bases. J gave up 5 bases and V 2 bases, and 8 bases lay outside the gene matches. Germline V gene sequence: CDR1 DFQATT, CDR2 SNEGSKA (reference sequence). The CDR3 is 15 amino acids. CDR3 protein: CSARSRTRQTGELFF. The CDR3 coding sequence is TGCAGTGCTAGAAGCCGGACTAGGCAGACCGGGGAGCTGTTTTTT.

The table lists this clonotype with many counts. The chain joins TRBV6-1 to TRBJ1-5; possible D gene TRBD1, 6 bases. Trimming took off 5 bases at V and 4 bases at J, with 15 bases between the two ends. CDR1 and CDR2 from the germline V gene are MNHNS and SASEGT. The CDR3 contains 15 residues. For the CDR3, the DNA is TGTGCCAGCAGTCCCTGGACAGCGAGAAATCAGCCCCAGCATTTT. The encoded protein is CASSPWTARNQPQHF.

By sample share, this clonotype is medium-sized. The chain carries TRBV7-2 and TRBJ2-4, with TRBD1 matching 7 bases. CDR1 is SGHTA, CDR2 FQGNSA, per germline. This CDR3 is 18 amino acids long. Trimming removed 2 bases from V and 0 bases from J; junction bases left unmatched: 10. The CDR3 loop reads CASSLRKGATLAKNIQYF. In DNA, the CDR3 is TGTGCCAGCAGCTTACGTAAGGGGGCTACTCTAGCCAAAAACATTCAGTACTTC.

This clonotype was detected ten times or more. V gene TRBV6-5 combines with J gene TRBJ2-5; possibly TRBD1 or TRBD2 for D (6 bases each). V was shortened by 7 bases and J by 5 bases, with 17 bases between the two germline ends. The CDR3 totals 14 residues. Germline lookup yields CDR1 MNHEY and CDR2 SVGAGI. The CDR3 DNA sequence: TGTGCCAGCACCGAACGTGGGGGGCGGGAGACCCAGTACTTC. Encoded protein: CASTERGGRETQYF.

This clonotype showed up many times. The rearrangement links TRBV12-3 or TRBV12-4 to TRBJ1-5; D unresolved. The CDR3 totals 15 residues. Between the trimmed V and J ends, which lost 3 bases and 2 bases, there was a span of 11 bases. The CDR3 region is CASSFNFRGNQPQHF. DNA of the CDR3: TGTGCCAGCAGTTTCAATTTCCGCGGCAATCAGCCCCAGCATTTT.

Ten or more counts support this clonotype. The rearrangement links TRBV5-1 to TRBJ1-6, with D unresolved. Trimming cost V 0 bases and J 5 bases, with 9 bases left between them. Germline V CDR1 and CDR2: SGHRS, YFSETQ. The length of the CDR3 is 15 residues. CDR3 in DNA: TGCGCCAGCAGCTTGGGGGCGGCTAATAATTCACCCCTCCACTTT. Its protein product is CASSLGAANNSPLHF.

This clonotype was observed many times. The rearrangement uses TRBV2 and TRBJ1-6; a possible D gene is TRBD1 (6 bases). The V gene's germline CDR1 is SNHLY and CDR2 FYNNEI. V was clipped by 2 bases and J by 9 bases, with 11 bases between them. The CDR3 is 14 residues long. Here the CDR3 DNA reads TGTGCCAGCAGTGAACGCGGGGGCGGTTCACCCCTCCACTTT. Residues: CASSERGGGSPLHF. Filled out from reference TRBV2 and TRBJ1-6, the complete variable domain reads EPEVTQTPSHQVTQMGQEVILRCVPISNHLYFYWYRQILGQKVEFLVSFYNNEISEKSEIFDDQFSVERPDGSNFTLKIRSTKLEDSAMYFCASSERGGGSPLHFGNGTRLTVT.

The table lists this clonotype with many counts. This rearrangement joins TRBV7-3 to TRBJ2-3; D tentatively reads TRBD1 or TRBD2 (5 bases each). In germline, CDR1 is SGHTA, CDR2 FQGTGA. CDR3 length: 15 amino acids. Trimming shortened V by 2 bases and J by 4 bases, and 13 bases separated the two germline ends. In DNA, the CDR3 is TGTGCCAGCAGCTTAGGGGCAGAGAGGGCAGATACGCAGTATTTT. It encodes CASSLGAERADTQYF.

This clonotype is termed medium-sized (0.01 to 0.1%). This chain joins TRBV7-2 and TRBJ1-5; perhaps TRBD1 as D (6 bases). The V and J ends lost 2 bases and 0 bases respectively, with 11 bases between them. The CDR3 consists of 16 residues. Germline V gene sequence: CDR1 SGHTA, CDR2 FQGNSA. The CDR3 DNA reads as TGTGCCAGCAGCTTAAGGAGGGGGGATAGCAATCAGCCCCAGCATTTT. This gives the protein CASSLRRGDSNQPQHF.

There are many counts of this clonotype. The rearrangement joins TRBV18 to TRBJ2-3, with TRBD1 matching 10 bases. Trimming cost V 6 bases and J 4 bases; bases outside gene matches: 7. In germline, CDR1 is KGHSH, CDR2 LQKENI. This CDR3 is 15 amino acids long. The CDR3 protein is CASSAGTGVADTQYF. CDR3 sequence (DNA): TGTGCCAGCTCGGCTGGGACAGGGGTCGCAGATACGCAGTATTTT.

This clonotype was seen at least ten times. The CDR3 region is CSALRTAQSLHF. The CDR3 bases are TGCAGTGCTCTGAGGACAGCTCAATCCCTCCACTTT. The genes are TRBV20-1 and TRBJ1-6; tentative D call: TRBD1 (6 bases). The CDR3 length is 12 residues. CDR1 DFQATT and CDR2 SNEGSKA come from the germline V gene (reference sequence). V was trimmed by 5 bases and J by 14 bases, leaving 16 bases between them.

This clonotype was detected ten times or more. The genes are TRBV24-1 and TRBJ2-2; no clear D. The length of the CDR3 is 14 residues. The V gene's germline CDR1 is KGHDR and CDR2 SFDVKD. With 3 bases removed from V and 5 bases from J, the gap between germline ends came to 9 bases. The CDR3 DNA follows: TGTGCCACCAGTGATCTTGACAAAACCGGGGAGCTGTTTTTT. Protein product: CATSDLDKTGELFF.

The genes are TRBV7-9 and TRBJ1-2, with no clear D. Looked up from germline, CDR1 is SEHNR and CDR2 is FQNEAQ (reference sequence). Trimming took 3 bases from V and 6 from J, leaving 14 bases between them. This CDR3 spans 14 amino acids. CDR3 region: CASSFGFIGDGYTF. The DNA of the CDR3 is TGTGCCAGCAGCTTTGGTTTCATTGGGGATGGCTACACCTTC.